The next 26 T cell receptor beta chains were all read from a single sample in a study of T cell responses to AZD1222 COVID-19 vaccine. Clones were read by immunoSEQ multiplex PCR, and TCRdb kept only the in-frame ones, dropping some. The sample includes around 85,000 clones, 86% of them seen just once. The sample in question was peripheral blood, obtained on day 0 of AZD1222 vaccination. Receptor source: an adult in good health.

The CDR3 sequence is CARTQHPSYEQYF. CDR3 DNA sequence: TGTGCCAGAACCCAACACCCCTCCTACGAGCAGTACTTC. The chain has TRBV11-3 and TRBJ2-7; D is unclear. CDR3 size: 13 residues. Germline V gene sequence: CDR1 SGHNT, CDR2 YENEEA. The germline V and J ends were trimmed by 9 bases and 0 bases, with 12 bases remaining between them.

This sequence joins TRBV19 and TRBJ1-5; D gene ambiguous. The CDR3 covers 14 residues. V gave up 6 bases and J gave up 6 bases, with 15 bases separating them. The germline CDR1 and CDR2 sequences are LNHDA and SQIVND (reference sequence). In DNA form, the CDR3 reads TGTGCCAGTAGCCAGGAGTCGGGGTCTCAGCCCCAGCATTTT. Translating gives CASSQESGSQPQHF.

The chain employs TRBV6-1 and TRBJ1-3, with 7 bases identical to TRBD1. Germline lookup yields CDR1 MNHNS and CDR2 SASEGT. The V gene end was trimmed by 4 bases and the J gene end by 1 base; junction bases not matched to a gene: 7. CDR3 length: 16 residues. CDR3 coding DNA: TGTGCCAGCAGTGCTTTAGGGGGCCGGTCTGGAAACACCATATATTTT. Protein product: CASSALGGRSGNTIYF.

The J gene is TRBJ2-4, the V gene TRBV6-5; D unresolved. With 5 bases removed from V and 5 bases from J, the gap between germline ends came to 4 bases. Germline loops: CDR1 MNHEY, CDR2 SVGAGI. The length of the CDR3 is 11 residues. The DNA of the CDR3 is TGTGCCAGCAGTACAGAAAACATTCAGTACTTC. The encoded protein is CASSTENIQYF.

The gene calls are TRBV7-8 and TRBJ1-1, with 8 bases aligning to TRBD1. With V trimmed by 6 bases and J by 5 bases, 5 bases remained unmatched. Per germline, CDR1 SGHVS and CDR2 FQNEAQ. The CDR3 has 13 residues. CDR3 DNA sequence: TGTGCCAGCAGTTGGACAGGGAGGACTGAAGCTTTCTTT. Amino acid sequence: CASSWTGRTEAFF.

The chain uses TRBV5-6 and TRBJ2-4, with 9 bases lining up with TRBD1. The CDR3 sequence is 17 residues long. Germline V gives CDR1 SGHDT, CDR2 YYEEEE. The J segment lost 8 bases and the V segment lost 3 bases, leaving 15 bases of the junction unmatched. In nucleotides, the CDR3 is TGTGCCAGCAGCTCTACCGGGACAGGGATACCACTTGACATTCAGTACTTC. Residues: CASSSTGTGIPLDIQYF.

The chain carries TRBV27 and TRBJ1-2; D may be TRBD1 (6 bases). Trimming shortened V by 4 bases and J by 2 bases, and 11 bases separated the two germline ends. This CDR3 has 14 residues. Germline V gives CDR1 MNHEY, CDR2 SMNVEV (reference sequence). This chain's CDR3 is CASSSYRENYGYTF. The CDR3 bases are TGTGCCAGCAGTTCCTACAGGGAGAACTATGGCTACACCTTC.

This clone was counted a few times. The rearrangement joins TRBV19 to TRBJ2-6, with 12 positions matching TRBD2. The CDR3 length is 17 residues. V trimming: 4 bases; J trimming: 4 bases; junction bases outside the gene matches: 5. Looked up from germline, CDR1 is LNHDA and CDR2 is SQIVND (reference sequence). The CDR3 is CASSKLAGGSGANVLTF. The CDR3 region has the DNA TGTGCCAGTAGTAAACTAGCGGGAGGCTCCGGGGCCAACGTCCTGACTTTC.

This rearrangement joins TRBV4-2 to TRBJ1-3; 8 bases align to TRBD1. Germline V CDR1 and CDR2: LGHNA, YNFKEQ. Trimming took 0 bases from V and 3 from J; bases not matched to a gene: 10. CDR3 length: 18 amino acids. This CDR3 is CASSQELRTGRFGNTIYF. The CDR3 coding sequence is TGTGCCAGCAGCCAAGAACTCAGGACAGGGAGGTTTGGAAACACCATATATTTT.

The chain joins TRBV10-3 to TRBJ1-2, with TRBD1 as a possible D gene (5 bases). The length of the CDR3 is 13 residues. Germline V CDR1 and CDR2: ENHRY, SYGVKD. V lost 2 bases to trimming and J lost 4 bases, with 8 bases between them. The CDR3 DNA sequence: TGTGCCATCAGTGAGGGGGGAGCCTATGGCTACACCTTC. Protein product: CAISEGGAYGYTF.

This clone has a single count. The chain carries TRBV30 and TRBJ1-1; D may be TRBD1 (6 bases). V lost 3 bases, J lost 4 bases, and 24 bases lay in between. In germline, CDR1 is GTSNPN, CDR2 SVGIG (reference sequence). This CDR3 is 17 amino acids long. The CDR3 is CAWRDRGTGRSRTEAFF. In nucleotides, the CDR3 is TGTGCCTGGAGGGACCGGGGAACAGGGAGATCTCGCACTGAAGCTTTCTTT. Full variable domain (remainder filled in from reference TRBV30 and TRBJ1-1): SQTIHQWPATLVQPVGSPLSLECTVEGTSNPNLYWYRQAAGRGLQLLFYSVGIGQISSEVPQNLSASRPQDRQFILSSKKLLLSDSGFYLCAWRDRGTGRSRTEAFFGQGTRLTVV.

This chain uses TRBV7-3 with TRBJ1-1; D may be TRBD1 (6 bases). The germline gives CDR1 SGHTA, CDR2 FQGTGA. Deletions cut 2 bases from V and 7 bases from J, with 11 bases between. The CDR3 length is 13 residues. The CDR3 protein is CASSLGGGGEAFF. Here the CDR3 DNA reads TGTGCCAGCAGCTTAGGAGGAGGGGGTGAAGCTTTCTTT.

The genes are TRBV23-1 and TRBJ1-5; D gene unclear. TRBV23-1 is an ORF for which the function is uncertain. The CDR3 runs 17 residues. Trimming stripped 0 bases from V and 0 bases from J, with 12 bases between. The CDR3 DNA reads TGCGCCAGCAGTCAATCTTCGGGGTACTATAGCAATCAGCCCCAGCATTTT. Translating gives CASSQSSGYYSNQPQHF.

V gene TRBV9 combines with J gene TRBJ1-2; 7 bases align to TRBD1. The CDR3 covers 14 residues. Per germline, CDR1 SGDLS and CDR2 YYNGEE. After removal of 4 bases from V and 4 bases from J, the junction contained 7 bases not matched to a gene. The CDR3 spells CASSLRTGFYGYTF. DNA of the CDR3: TGTGCCAGCAGCCTTCGGACAGGATTCTATGGCTACACCTTC. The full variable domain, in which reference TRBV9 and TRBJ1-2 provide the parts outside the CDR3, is DSGVTQTPKHLITATGQRVTLRCSPRSGDLSVYWYQQSLDQGLQFLIQYYNGEERAKGNILERFSAQQFPDLHSELNLSSLELGDSALYFCASSLRTGFYGYTFGSGTRLTVV.

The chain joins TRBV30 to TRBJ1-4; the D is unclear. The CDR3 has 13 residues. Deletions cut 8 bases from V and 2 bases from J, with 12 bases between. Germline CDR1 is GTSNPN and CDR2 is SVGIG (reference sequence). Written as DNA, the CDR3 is TGTGCCGTAAACAGAGAGACTAATGAAAAACTGTTTTTT. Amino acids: CAVNRETNEKLFF.

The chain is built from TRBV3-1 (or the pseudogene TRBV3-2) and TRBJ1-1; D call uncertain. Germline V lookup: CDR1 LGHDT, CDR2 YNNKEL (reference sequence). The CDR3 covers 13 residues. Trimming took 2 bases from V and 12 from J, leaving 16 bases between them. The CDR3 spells CASSQPGEGIPFF. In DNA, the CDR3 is TGTGCCAGCAGCCAACCTGGGGAAGGAATACCTTTCTTT.

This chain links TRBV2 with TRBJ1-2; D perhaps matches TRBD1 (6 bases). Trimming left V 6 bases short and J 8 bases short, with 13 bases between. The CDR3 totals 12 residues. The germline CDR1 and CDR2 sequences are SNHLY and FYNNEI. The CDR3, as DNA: TGTGCCAGCAGAACAGGGTTTGAGGGCTACACCTTC. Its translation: CASRTGFEGYTF.

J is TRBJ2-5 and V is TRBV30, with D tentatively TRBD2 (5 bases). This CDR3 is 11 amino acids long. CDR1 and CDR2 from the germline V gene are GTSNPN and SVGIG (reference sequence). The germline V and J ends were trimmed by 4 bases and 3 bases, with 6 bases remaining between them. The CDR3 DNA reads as TGTGCCTGGATGCGGGAAGAGACCCAGTACTTC. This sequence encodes CAWMREETQYF.

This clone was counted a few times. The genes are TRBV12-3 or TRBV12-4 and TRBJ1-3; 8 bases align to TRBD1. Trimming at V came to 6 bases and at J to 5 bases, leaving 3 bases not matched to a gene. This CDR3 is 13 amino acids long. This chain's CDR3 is CASRRTGRNTIYF. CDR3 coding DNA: TGTGCCAGCAGAAGGACAGGGCGAAACACCATATATTTT.

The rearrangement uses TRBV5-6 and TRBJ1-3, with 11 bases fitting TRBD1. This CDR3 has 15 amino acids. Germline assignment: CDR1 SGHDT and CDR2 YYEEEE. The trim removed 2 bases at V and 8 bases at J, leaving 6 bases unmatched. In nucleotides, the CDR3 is TGTGCCAGCAGCTTCCGGGACAGGGGGTTGGACACCATATATTTT. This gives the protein CASSFRDRGLDTIYF.

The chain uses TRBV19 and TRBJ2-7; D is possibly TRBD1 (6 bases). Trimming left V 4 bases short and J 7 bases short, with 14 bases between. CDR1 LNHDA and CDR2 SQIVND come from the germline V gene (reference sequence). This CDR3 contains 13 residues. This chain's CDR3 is CASSTHRVGEQYF. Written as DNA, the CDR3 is TGTGCCAGTAGTACCCACAGGGTAGGGGAGCAGTACTTC.

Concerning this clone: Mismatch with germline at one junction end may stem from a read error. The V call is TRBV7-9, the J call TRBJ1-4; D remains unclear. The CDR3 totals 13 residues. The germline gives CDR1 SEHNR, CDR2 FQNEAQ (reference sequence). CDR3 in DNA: TGTGCCAGCAGCTCAGGCAGATATGAAAATCTGTTTTTT. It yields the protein CASSSGRYENLFF.

CDR3 sequence: CASRPTGVETQYF. The CDR3 bases are TGTGCCAGCCGCCCAACAGGGGTAGAGACCCAGTACTTC. The chain couples TRBV27 to TRBJ2-5, with 7 bases matching TRBD1. The CDR3 runs 13 residues. CDR1 MNHEY and CDR2 SMNVEV come from the germline V gene (reference sequence). With V trimmed by 8 bases and J by 4 bases, 7 bases remained unmatched.

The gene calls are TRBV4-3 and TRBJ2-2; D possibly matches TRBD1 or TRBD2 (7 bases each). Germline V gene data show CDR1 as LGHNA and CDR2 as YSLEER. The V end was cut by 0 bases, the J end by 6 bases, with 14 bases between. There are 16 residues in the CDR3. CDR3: CASSQEKTGRAGELFF. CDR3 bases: TGCGCCAGCAGCCAAGAAAAGACAGGGAGGGCCGGGGAGCTGTTTTTT.

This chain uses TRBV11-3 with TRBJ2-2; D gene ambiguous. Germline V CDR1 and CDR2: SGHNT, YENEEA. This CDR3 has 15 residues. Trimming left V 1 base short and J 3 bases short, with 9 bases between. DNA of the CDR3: TGTGCCAGCAGCTTAGTGCCGCTTGACACCGGGGAGCTGTTTTTT. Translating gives CASSLVPLDTGELFF.

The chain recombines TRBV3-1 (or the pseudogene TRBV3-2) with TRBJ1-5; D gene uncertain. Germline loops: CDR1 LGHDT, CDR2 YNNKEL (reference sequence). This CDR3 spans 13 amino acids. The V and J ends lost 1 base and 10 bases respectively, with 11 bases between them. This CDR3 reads CASSQGTAVPQHF. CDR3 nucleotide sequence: TGTGCCAGCAGCCAAGGGACCGCGGTTCCCCAGCATTTT.